This is a list of T cell receptor beta chains from one sample in a study of control samples from healthy donors and cancer patients. The protocol was immunoSEQ multiplex PCR, while the TCRdb copy is restricted to in-frame clones and leaves out a portion. The sample contains fewer than 200,000 clones, roughly 95% of which appear only once. The source material was blood. Every receptor here comes from a woman aged 60-75 years in good health. CDR3s include the opening cysteine and the closing phenylalanine or tryptophan.

J: TRBJ2-3; V: TRBV7-8; CDR3: CASSLARTGGPWDTQYF
J: TRBJ1-3; V: TRBV19; CDR3: CASSTDGNTIYF
J: TRBJ1-1; V: TRBV5-4; CDR3: CASSPDRGLDAEAFF
J: TRBJ1-1; V: TRBV12-5; CDR3: CASGPRMNTEAFF
J: TRBJ1-3; V: TRBV6-1; CDR3: CASSAFQGAGGNTIYF
J: TRBJ2-7; V: TRBV6-2/TRBV6-3; CDR3: CASSRFYEQYF
J: TRBJ2-2; V: TRBV2; CDR3: CASSEAAGRTGELFF
J: TRBJ2-5; V: TRBV15; CDR3: CATLHPDQETQYF
J: TRBJ2-6; V: TRBV24-1; CDR3: CATSGPGRRSSGANVLTF
J: TRBJ1-1; V: TRBV10-3; CDR3: CAIVQGTEAFF
J: TRBJ1-2; V: TRBV7-9; CDR3: CASSLGTLTHYGYTF
J: TRBJ1-1; V: TRBV18; CDR3: CASSLPNTEAFF
J: TRBJ1-6; V: TRBV2; CDR3: CASSDTWGQGFSPLHF
J: TRBJ2-7; V: TRBV19; CDR3: CASSTRTSFKDEQYF
J: TRBJ2-5; V: TRBV7-2; CDR3: CASSRQRETQYF
J: TRBJ1-5; V: TRBV27; CDR3: CASSPLTGGNQPQHF
J: TRBJ1-6; V: TRBV4-1; CDR3: CASSQGTGGNNSPLHF
J: TRBJ1-1; V: TRBV4-3; CDR3: CASSQAARGQVNTEAFF
J: TRBJ1-4; V: TRBV13; CDR3: CASSLSGQDNEKLFF
J: TRBJ2-7; V: TRBV6-5; CDR3: CASSTPSFTEQYF
J: TRBJ2-3; V: TRBV13; CDR3: CASSLESQRRTDTQYF
J: TRBJ2-5; V: TRBV9; CDR3: CASSYRGRRQETQYF
J: TRBJ2-5; V: TRBV2; CDR3: CASNRLAGTGETQYF
J: TRBJ1-6; V: TRBV20-1; CDR3: CSARDVTLHF
J: TRBJ2-5; V: TRBV7-7; CDR3: CASSLAIRETQYF
J: TRBJ1-3; V: TRBV18; CDR3: CASSPRESGSTGNTIYF
J: TRBJ1-4; V: TRBV18; CDR3: CASSPRGGQGSEKLFF
J: TRBJ1-1; V: TRBV7-8; CDR3: CASSLVTLRDTEAFF
J: TRBJ2-3; V: TRBV11-2; CDR3: CASSLGPVTDTQYF
J: TRBJ1-2; V: TRBV12-3/TRBV12-4; CDR3: CASRVRGVGYTF
J: TRBJ2-7; V: TRBV4-3; CDR3: CASSPGDRGPYEQYF
J: TRBJ1-5; V: TRBV9; CDR3: CASSVTWTGGGQPQHF
J: TRBJ1-1; V: TRBV5-1; CDR3: CASSSGSLRGAEAFF
J: TRBJ1-2; V: TRBV4-3; CDR3: CASSQVQGGLYGYTF
J: TRBJ2-7; V: TRBV3-1/TRBV3-2; CDR3: CASSQGPQIYEQYF
J: TRBJ2-1; V: TRBV7-9; CDR3: CASRYDINEQFF
J: TRBJ2-1; V: TRBV10-3; CDR3: CAIRRQGASYNEQFF
J: TRBJ2-7; V: TRBV6-5; CDR3: CASSDAYEQYF
J: TRBJ1-6; V: TRBV7-8; CDR3: CASSLASGGSPLHF
J: TRBJ2-7; V: TRBV5-1; CDR3: CASSLRPTQSYEQYF
J: TRBJ1-5; V: TRBV18; CDR3: CASSSLGVNNQPQHF
J: TRBJ1-5; V: TRBV19; CDR3: CASSPGGWSNQPQHF
J: TRBJ1-3; V: TRBV12-3/TRBV12-4; CDR3: CASSWGGGNTIYF
J: TRBJ2-3; V: TRBV29-1; CDR3: CSLHLSSGGDTQYF
J: TRBJ2-6; V: TRBV2; CDR3: CASSAVSGANVLTF
J: TRBJ1-2; V: TRBV20-1; CDR3: CSATDSFGYTF
J: TRBJ1-2; V: TRBV25-1; CDR3: CASSRDAGDGYTF
J: TRBJ2-3; V: TRBV12-3/TRBV12-4; CDR3: CASSTRNTQYF
J: TRBJ2-1; V: TRBV7-9; CDR3: CASSLRQGIDEQFF
J: TRBJ2-1; V: TRBV19; CDR3: CASTPREGSYNEQFF
J: TRBJ1-1; V: TRBV5-5; CDR3: CASRLGAVNTEAFF
J: TRBJ2-5; V: TRBV12-5; CDR3: CASGLRGIGTQYF
J: TRBJ1-1; V: TRBV18; CDR3: CASSKSGTVNTEAFF